The sample holds one count of the clone carrying this T cell receptor (beta chain). Its target is unknown. This entry belongs to a study of a mutant IDH1 vaccine in newly diagnosed glioma. Turning to the study itself: Visit V12 happened at week 35; visit V13 happened at week 47. Findings and caveats of the study: Patients showed vaccine-induced immune responses at a rate of around 94%.

Time point of the sample: week 47, end of study. A single vaccine dose contained 300 ug of mutant IDH1 20-mer peptide, and topical imiquimod was used with it. Sequenced by immunoSEQ multiplex PCR; TCRdb stores in-frame clones only, minus some. The sample consists of tens of thousands of clones, about 80% of them appearing once. The ends were cut back, 4 bases at V and 3 bases at J, with 15 bases in the middle. The germline gives CDR1 KGHSH, CDR2 LQKENI. The CDR3 consists of 15 residues. The V and J genes are TRBV18 and TRBJ1-1, with a tentative D call TRBD1 (5 bases). The starting material was PBMCs, obtained from a glioma patient whose treatment included an IDH1 peptide vaccine. The source of this sequence is a man aged 30-40 years with glioma. Here the CDR3 reads CASSQRVAGDTEAFF. The CDR3 region has the DNA TGTGCCAGCTCACAAAGGGTCGCGGGGGACACTGAAGCTTTCTTT.